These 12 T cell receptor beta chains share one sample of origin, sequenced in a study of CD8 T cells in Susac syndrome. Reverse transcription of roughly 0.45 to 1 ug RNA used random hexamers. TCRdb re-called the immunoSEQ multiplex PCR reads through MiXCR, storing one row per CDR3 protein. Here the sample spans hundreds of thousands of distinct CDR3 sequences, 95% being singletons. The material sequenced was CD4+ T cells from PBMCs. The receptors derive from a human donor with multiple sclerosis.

The CDR3 sequence is CASSPISLGEQYF. CDR3 nucleotides: TGTGCCAGCTCACCAATATCCCTTGGGGAGCAGTACTTC. V gene TRBV18 combines with J gene TRBJ2-7, with D hard to call. The V gene's germline CDR1 is KGHSH and CDR2 LQKENI. The CDR3 loop spans 13 amino acids. Trimming shortened V by 2 bases and J by 7 bases, and 12 bases separated the two germline ends.

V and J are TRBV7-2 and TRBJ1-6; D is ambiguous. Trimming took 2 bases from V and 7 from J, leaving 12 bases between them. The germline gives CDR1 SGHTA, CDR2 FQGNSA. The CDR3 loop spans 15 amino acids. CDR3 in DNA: TGTGCCAGCAGCTTACCGACGGGAGGGAATTCACCCCTCCACTTT. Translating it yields CASSLPTGGNSPLHF.

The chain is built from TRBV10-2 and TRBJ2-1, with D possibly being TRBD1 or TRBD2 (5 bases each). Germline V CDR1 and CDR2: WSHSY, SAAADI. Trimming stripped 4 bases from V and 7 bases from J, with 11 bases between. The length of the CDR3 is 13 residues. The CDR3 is CASSVLGENEQFF. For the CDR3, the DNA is TGCGCCAGCAGTGTCCTGGGGGAGAATGAGCAGTTCTTC.

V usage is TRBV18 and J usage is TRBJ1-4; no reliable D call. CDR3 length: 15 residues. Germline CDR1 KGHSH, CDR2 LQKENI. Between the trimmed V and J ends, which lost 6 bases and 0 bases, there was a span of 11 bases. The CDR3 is CASSPTQSTNEKLFF. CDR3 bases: TGTGCCAGCTCTCCGACCCAATCAACTAATGAAAAACTGTTTTTT.

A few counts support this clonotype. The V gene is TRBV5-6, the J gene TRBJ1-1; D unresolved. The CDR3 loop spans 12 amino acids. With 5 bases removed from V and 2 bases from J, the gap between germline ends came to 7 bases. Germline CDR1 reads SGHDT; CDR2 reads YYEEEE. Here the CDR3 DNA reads TGTGCCAGCAGTTTAACCAACACTGAAGCTTTCTTT. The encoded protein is CASSLTNTEAFF.

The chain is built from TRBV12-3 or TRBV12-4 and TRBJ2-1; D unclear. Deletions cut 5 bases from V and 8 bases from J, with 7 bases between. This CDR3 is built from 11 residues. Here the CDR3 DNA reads TGTGCCAGCAGTCCGCTGGATGAGCAGTTCTTC. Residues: CASSPLDEQFF.

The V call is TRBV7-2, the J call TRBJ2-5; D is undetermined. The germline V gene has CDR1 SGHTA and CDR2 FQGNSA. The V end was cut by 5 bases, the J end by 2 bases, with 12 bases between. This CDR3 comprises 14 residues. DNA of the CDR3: TGTGCCAGCAGCCCTCGTGGGGTTCAAGAGACCCAGTACTTC. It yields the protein CASSPRGVQETQYF.

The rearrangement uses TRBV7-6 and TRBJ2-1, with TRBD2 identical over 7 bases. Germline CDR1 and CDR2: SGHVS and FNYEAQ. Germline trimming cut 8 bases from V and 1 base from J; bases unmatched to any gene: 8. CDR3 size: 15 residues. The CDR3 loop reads CASGVLAASYNEQFF. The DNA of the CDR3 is TGTGCCAGCGGAGTTCTAGCGGCGTCCTACAATGAGCAGTTCTTC.

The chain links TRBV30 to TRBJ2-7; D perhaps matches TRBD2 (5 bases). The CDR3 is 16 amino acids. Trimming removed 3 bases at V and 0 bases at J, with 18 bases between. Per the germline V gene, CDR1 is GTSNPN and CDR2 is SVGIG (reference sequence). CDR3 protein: CAWSRRSGMVSYEQYF. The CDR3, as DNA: TGTGCCTGGAGCAGAAGGTCGGGGATGGTCTCCTACGAGCAGTACTTC.

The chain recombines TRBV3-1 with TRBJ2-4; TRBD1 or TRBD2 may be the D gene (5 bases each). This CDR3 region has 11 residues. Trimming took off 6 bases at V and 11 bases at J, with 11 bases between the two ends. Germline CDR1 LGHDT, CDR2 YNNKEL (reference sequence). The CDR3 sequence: CASRTGPLQYF. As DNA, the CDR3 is TGTGCCAGCAGAACGGGACCTCTTCAGTACTTC.

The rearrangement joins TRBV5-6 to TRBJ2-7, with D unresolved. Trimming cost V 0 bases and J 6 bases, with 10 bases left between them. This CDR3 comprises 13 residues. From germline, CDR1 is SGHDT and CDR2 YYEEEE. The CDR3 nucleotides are TGTGCCAGCAGCTTGGGCATAACGGTCGAGCAGTACTTC. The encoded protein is CASSLGITVEQYF. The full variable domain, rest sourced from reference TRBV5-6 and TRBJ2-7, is DAGVTQSPTHLIKTRGQQVTLRCSPKSGHDTVSWYQQALGQGPQFIFQYYEEEERQRGNFPDRFSGHQFPNYSSELNVNALLLGDSALYLCASSLGITVEQYFGPGTRLTVT.

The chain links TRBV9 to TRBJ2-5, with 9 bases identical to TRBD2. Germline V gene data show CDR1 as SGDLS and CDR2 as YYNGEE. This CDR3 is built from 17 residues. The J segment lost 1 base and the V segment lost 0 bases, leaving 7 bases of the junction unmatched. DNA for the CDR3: TGTGCCAGCAGCGTAGGTGGGAGGCGGGGGGGCCAAGAGACCCAGTACTTC. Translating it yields CASSVGGRRGGQETQYF.